The 24 T cell receptor beta chains below all came from one sample that was sequenced in a study of T cells after yellow fever vaccination. TCRdb processed the 5' RACE reads anew with MiXCR; each CDR3 protein has one entry. The sample holds some 350,000 distinct CDR3 sequences, over 4% seen once. The material sequenced was PBMCs, taken 5 days after the yellow fever booster vaccination. The source of these receptors is a man between 18 and 29 years old who received the YFV17D yellow fever vaccine.

This clonotype showed up just a few times. The rearrangement uses TRBV7-9 and TRBJ2-2, with D perhaps matching TRBD1 (5 bases). V lost 3 bases and J lost 2, with 10 bases in between. CDR1 is SEHNR and CDR2 is FQNEAQ in the germline V gene (reference sequence). The CDR3 has 15 residues. CDR3: CASSFTGSNTGELFF. The CDR3 DNA sequence: TGTGCCAGCAGCTTTACAGGTTCTAACACCGGGGAGCTGTTTTTT.

The chain joins TRBV6-5 to TRBJ2-7, with 12 bases aligning to TRBD2. The germline V gene encodes CDR1 MNHEY and CDR2 SVGAGI. The CDR3 contains 16 residues. Trimming cost V 6 bases and J 0 bases; bases outside gene matches: 6. The CDR3 coding sequence is TGTGCCAGCAGCCAAACTAGCGGGGGGCTCTCCTACGAGCAGTACTTC. Translating gives CASSQTSGGLSYEQYF.

In this sample, this clonotype turned up a few times. V gene TRBV28 combines with J gene TRBJ2-7; D is perhaps TRBD1 (6 bases). This CDR3 is built from 14 residues. V dropped 5 bases and J dropped 3 bases, with 14 bases sitting between them. Per the germline V gene, CDR1 is MDHEN and CDR2 is SYDVKM. The CDR3 nucleotides are TGTGCCAGCAGTCCTCCGGACAGAGGCTACGAGCAGTACGTC. Translating it yields CASSPPDRGYEQYV.

The table lists this clonotype with a few counts. The rearrangement uses TRBV6-1 and TRBJ1-1; 8 bases align to TRBD1. In germline, CDR1 is MNHNS, CDR2 SASEGT. With 3 bases clipped from V and 5 bases from J, the junction kept 5 bases outside the gene matches. The CDR3 consists of 14 residues. The CDR3 DNA reads TGTGCCAGCAGTGAGGTCAGGGGGCTTACTGAAGCTTTCTTT. It translates to CASSEVRGLTEAFF.

This clonotype was counted ten times or more. The chain joins TRBV13 to TRBJ1-4; no firm D call. Germline V CDR1 and CDR2: PRHDT, FYEKMQ (reference sequence). The CDR3 consists of 15 residues. V shed 5 bases and J shed 8 bases, with 18 bases lying between them. The CDR3 sequence is CASSVPGLSGEKLFF. CDR3 nucleotide sequence: TGTGCCAGCAGCGTCCCAGGTCTTTCGGGCGAAAAACTGTTTTTT.

This clonotype came up many times. The chain combines TRBV6-5 with TRBJ1-5; D possibly corresponds to TRBD1 (6 bases). The CDR3 runs to 19 residues. V lost 8 bases and J lost 4, with 30 bases in between. Germline V gene sequence: CDR1 MNHEY, CDR2 SVGAGI. CDR3 protein: CASLRIGRLGRGNNQPQHF. The CDR3 region has the DNA TGTGCCAGCCTCCGAATCGGACGGCTGGGAAGGGGGAATAATCAGCCCCAGCATTTT.

This clonotype was counted many times. The chain combines TRBV3-1 with TRBJ2-7, with D tentatively TRBD2 (6 bases). Trimming pared 0 bases from V and 0 bases from J, leaving 12 bases between. This CDR3 region has 16 residues. CDR1 is LGHDT, CDR2 YNNKEL, per germline (reference sequence). CDR3 DNA sequence: TGTGCCAGCAGCCAAGATCCCGGGCGGGACTCCTACGAGCAGTACTTC. This codes for CASSQDPGRDSYEQYF.

This clonotype was found a few times. V is TRBV4-1 and J is TRBJ2-1, with 11 bases lining up with TRBD2. V dropped 3 bases and J dropped 6; count of bases not matched to a gene: 10. The CDR3 is 17 amino acids. The germline CDR1 and CDR2 sequences are MGHRA and YSYEKL. CDR3 protein: CASSHSIAGGPGNEQFF. The CDR3 nucleotides read TGCGCCAGCAGCCACTCCATAGCGGGGGGGCCTGGCAATGAGCAGTTCTTC.

The CDR3 reads CASSLTGTGSQPQHF. The CDR3 coding sequence is TGTGCCAGCTCACTTACCGGGACAGGATCTCAGCCCCAGCATTTT. The chain is built from TRBV18 and TRBJ1-5; 8 bases are a match to TRBD1. Germline V gene sequence: CDR1 KGHSH, CDR2 LQKENI. The CDR3 is 15 amino acids. The junction had 8 bases not matched to a gene; V was cut back by 4 bases and J by 6 bases.

This clonotype was recorded at least ten times. V is TRBV3-1 and J is TRBJ1-2, with D tentatively TRBD1 (5 bases). Trimming removed 3 bases at V and 4 bases at J, with 12 bases between. Germline values: CDR1 LGHDT, CDR2 YNNKEL (reference sequence). The CDR3 is made up of 14 amino acids. The CDR3 reads CASSQGVSSYGYTF. CDR3 nucleotide sequence: TGTGCCAGCAGCCAGGGGGTTTCTAGCTATGGCTACACCTTC. The full variable domain, with the rest looked up from reference TRBV3-1 and TRBJ1-2, is DTAVSQTPKYLVTQMGNDKSIKCEQNLGHDTMYWYKQDSKKFLKIMFSYNNKELIINETVPNRFSPKSPDKAHLNLHINSLELGDSAVYFCASSQGVSSYGYTFGSGTRLTVV.

This clonotype was recorded at least ten times. The J gene is TRBJ2-1, the V gene TRBV20-1; no definite D call. The germline V and J ends were trimmed by 4 bases and 3 bases, with 4 bases remaining between them. The CDR3 contains 11 residues. Germline V CDR1 and CDR2: DFQATT, SNEGSKA (reference sequence). The CDR3 sequence is CSAINYNEQFF. The CDR3 DNA reads as TGCAGTGCTATAAACTACAATGAGCAGTTCTTC.

The table lists this clonotype with a few counts. The V and J genes are TRBV5-1 and TRBJ2-7; 10 bases match TRBD1. Trimming at V came to 3 bases and at J to 6 bases, leaving 3 bases not matched to a gene. The germline CDR1 and CDR2 sequences are SGHRS and YFSETQ. CDR3 length: 13 amino acids. The CDR3 nucleotides are TGCGCCAGCAGCTGGGGGACAGGGGCCGAGCAGTACTTC. It yields the protein CASSWGTGAEQYF. Looking up the rest from reference TRBV5-1 and TRBJ2-7 gives the full variable domain: KAGVTQTPRYLIKTRGQQVTLSCSPISGHRSVSWYQQTPGQGLQFLFEYFSETQRNKGNFPGRFSGRQFSNSRSEMNVSTLELGDSALYLCASSWGTGAEQYFGPGTRLTVT.

This clonotype was detected many times. V usage is TRBV20-1 and J usage is TRBJ2-5, with 10 bases that match TRBD2. Germline V lookup: CDR1 DFQATT, CDR2 SNEGSKA (reference sequence). The CDR3 runs 12 residues. CDR3 sequence reads: CRAGTSDETQYF. CDR3 coding DNA: TGCAGGGCCGGGACTAGCGACGAGACCCAGTACTTC.

This clonotype turned up a few times. The gene calls are TRBV18 and TRBJ2-1; 8 bases agree with TRBD1. Germline V gives CDR1 KGHSH, CDR2 LQKENI. The CDR3 is made up of 16 amino acids. J was trimmed by 6 bases and V by 5 bases; bases with no gene match: 12. CDR3 sequence reads: CASSIQDRAKGNEQFF. The CDR3, as DNA: TGTGCCAGCTCAATCCAGGACAGGGCCAAAGGCAATGAGCAGTTCTTC.

The gene calls are TRBV10-3 and TRBJ2-7; 8 nucleotides align to TRBD2. Trimming took 5 bases from V and 5 from J; bases not matched to a gene: 5. The CDR3 has 13 residues. Germline loops: CDR1 ENHRY, CDR2 SYGVKD. The CDR3 DNA sequence: TGTGCCATCAGTACTCGGGGGGGGGACGAGCAGTACGTC. Protein sequence: CAISTRGGDEQYV.

This clonotype appeared a few times. This chain joins TRBV6-6 and TRBJ1-2, with D tentatively TRBD1 (5 bases). CDR1 is MNHNY, CDR2 SVGAGI, per germline (reference sequence). Trimming removed 4 bases at V and 5 bases at J, with 11 bases between. This CDR3 region has 13 residues. The CDR3 sequence: CASSFRAEYGYTF. Written as DNA, the CDR3 is TGTGCCAGCAGTTTCAGGGCGGAGTATGGCTACACCTTC.

The rearrangement uses TRBV28 and TRBJ2-6; D gene ambiguous. This CDR3 is 16 amino acids long. Per germline, CDR1 MDHEN and CDR2 SYDVKM. The V end lost 2 bases, the J end lost 1 base, and 9 bases lay between the germline ends. CDR3 loop: CASSLAEISGANVLTF. CDR3 sequence (DNA): TGTGCCAGCAGTTTAGCTGAGATTTCTGGGGCCAACGTCCTGACTTTC.

This clonotype was seen a few times. The chain couples TRBV24-1 to TRBJ2-1; the match to TRBD2 covers 8 bases. The CDR3 spans 17 residues. The junction had 9 bases not matched to a gene; V was cut back by 1 base and J by 5 bases. The V gene's germline CDR1 is KGHDR and CDR2 SFDVKD. The CDR3 DNA follows: TGTGCCACCAGTGATTTCTGGGTCGCTAGCGGGCACAATGAGCAGTTCTTC. Its translation: CATSDFWVASGHNEQFF.

The V gene is TRBV4-3, the J gene TRBJ2-5; perhaps TRBD2 as D (5 bases). Trimming stripped 1 base from V and 3 bases from J, with 15 bases between. CDR3 length: 16 amino acids. Germline V CDR1 and CDR2: LGHNA, YSLEER. The CDR3 is CASSQVAGGPKETQYF. The CDR3 region has the DNA TGCGCCAGCAGCCAAGTCGCCGGCGGGCCTAAAGAGACCCAGTACTTC.

For this clonotype: This may arise from a read error, as a much more abundant clone is one base away. This rearrangement joins TRBV14 to TRBJ2-5; 9 bases are a match to TRBD1. Germline V gene sequence: CDR1 SGHDN, CDR2 FVKESK. The CDR3 sequence is 15 residues long. Losses at the gene ends were 4 bases for V and 6 bases for J; bases not matched to a gene: 9. CDR3 bases: TGTGCCAGCAGCCCATGGACAGGGGCTGTAAAGACCCAGTACTTC. This codes for CASSPWTGAVKTQYF.

This clonotype occurred many times. The chain links TRBV5-1 to TRBJ2-5, with D possibly TRBD1 on 5 matching bases. The CDR3 has 15 residues. The V gene's germline CDR1 is SGHRS and CDR2 YFSETQ. The ends were cut back, 4 bases at V and 4 bases at J, with 17 bases in the middle. The CDR3 sequence is CASSGAGSRAETQYF. Written as DNA, the CDR3 is TGCGCCAGCAGCGGAGCAGGGTCTCGGGCAGAGACCCAGTACTTC.

This chain connects TRBV20-1 to TRBJ1-1; D call uncertain. Trimming pared 1 base from V and 4 bases from J, leaving 7 bases between. Germline CDR1 is DFQATT and CDR2 is SNEGSKA (reference sequence). The CDR3 contains 12 residues. The CDR3 region is CSARAGSTEAFF. For the CDR3, the DNA is TGCAGTGCTAGAGCTGGCAGCACTGAAGCTTTCTTT.

This clonotype was seen more than once but under ten times. The V and J genes are TRBV15 and TRBJ2-7; the D is unclear. CDR1 is LNHNV and CDR2 is YYDKDF in the germline V gene (reference sequence). CDR3 length: 12 amino acids. Trimming took off 0 bases at V and 6 bases at J, with 6 bases between the two ends. CDR3 residues: CATSRERGEQYF. For the CDR3, the DNA is TGTGCCACCAGCAGAGAGAGAGGCGAGCAGTACTTC.

In its sample, this clonotype was seen many times. The rearrangement joins TRBV7-2 to TRBJ2-7; D remains ambiguous. Trimming pared 6 bases from V and 6 bases from J, leaving 15 bases between. Germline V CDR1 and CDR2: SGHTA, FQGNSA. CDR3 length: 13 amino acids. DNA of the CDR3: TGTGCCAGCAGTCCCGGCCCGACCCTCGAGCAGTACGTC. Translation gives CASSPGPTLEQYV.